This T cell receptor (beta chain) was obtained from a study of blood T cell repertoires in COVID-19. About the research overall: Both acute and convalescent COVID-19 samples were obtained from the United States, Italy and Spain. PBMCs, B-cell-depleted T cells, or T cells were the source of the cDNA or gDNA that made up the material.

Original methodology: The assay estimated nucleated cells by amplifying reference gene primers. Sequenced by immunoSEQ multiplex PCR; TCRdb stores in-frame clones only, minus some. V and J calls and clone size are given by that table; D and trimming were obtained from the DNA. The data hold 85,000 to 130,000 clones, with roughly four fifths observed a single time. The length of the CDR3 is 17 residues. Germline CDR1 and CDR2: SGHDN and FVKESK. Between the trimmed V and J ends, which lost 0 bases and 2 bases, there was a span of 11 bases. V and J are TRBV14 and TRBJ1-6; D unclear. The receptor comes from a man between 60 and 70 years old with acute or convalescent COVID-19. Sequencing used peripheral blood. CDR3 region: CASSQEARAAYNSPLHF. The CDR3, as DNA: TGTGCCAGCAGCCAAGAAGCGAGGGCGGCCTATAATTCACCCCTCCACTTT.